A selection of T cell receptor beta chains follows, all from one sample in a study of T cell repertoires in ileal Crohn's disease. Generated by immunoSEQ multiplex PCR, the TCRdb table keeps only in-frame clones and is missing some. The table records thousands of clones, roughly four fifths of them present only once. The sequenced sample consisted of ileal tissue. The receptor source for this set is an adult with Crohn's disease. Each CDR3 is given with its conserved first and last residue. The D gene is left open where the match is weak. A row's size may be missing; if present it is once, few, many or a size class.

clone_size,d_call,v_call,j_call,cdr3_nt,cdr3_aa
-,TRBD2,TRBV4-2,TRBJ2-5,TGTGCCAGCAGCCAAGGGTATGGTGAGCGGGGGTCAGAGACCCAGTACTTC,CASSQGYGERGSETQYF
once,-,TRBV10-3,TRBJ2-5,TGTGCCATCAGTGATGGCGTCCGGGAGACCCAGTACTTC,CAISDGVRETQYF
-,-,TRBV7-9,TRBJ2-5,TGTGCCAGCAGCCTTCTGCAGGGGCGGCAAGAGACCCAGTACTTC,CASSLLQGRQETQYF
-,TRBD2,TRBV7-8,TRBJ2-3,TGTGCCAGCAGCTTTAGCGGGGGGGCTACGCAGTATTTT,CASSFSGGATQYF
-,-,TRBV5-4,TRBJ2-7,TGTGCCAGCAGCCTGGAGCGACCTCTGGAGCAGTACTTC,CASSLERPLEQYF
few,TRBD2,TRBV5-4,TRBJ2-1,TGTGCCAGCAAGGGGACTAGCGGGGGGGCCAATGAGCAGTTCTTC,CASKGTSGGANEQFF
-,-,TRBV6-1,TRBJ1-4,TGTGCCAGCAGCGGGGGGTTGGCTAATGAAAAACTGTTTTTT,CASSGGLANEKLFF
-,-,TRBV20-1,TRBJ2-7,TGCAGTGTGGTCGGAACCTACGAGCAGTACTTC,CSVVGTYEQYF
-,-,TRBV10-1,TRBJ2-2,TGCGCCAGCAGTGCGGGGCTTGAAACCGGGGAGCTGTTTTTT,CASSAGLETGELFF
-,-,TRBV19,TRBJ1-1,TGTGCCAGTAGTATGAGAAGGGAGAACACTGAAGCTTTCTTT,CASSMRRENTEAFF
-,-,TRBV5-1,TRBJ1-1,TGCGCCAGCAGCTTAGACAGGAATGCGGGAGCTTTCTTT,CASSLDRNAGAFF
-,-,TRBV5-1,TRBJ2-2,TGCGCCAGCAGCCCAGGACATACGAACACCGGGGAGCTGTTTTTT,CASSPGHTNTGELFF
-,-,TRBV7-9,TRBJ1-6,TGTGCCAGCATGTTGAGGGATTCACCCCTCCACTTT,CASMLRDSPLHF
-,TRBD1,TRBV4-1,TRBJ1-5,TGCGCCAGCAGCCCACAGGGGGGGTATCAGCCCCAGCATTTT,CASSPQGGYQPQHF
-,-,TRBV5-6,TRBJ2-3,TGTGCCAGCAGCTTGTTTCCGACGGACACAGATACGCAGTATTTT,CASSLFPTDTDTQYF
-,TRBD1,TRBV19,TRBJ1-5,TGTGCCAGTAGACCGTCGGACAGGGCTTGGCAGCCCCAGCATTTT,CASRPSDRAWQPQHF
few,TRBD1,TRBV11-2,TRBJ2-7,TGTGCCAGCAGCCCACTTACAGGGGCTCCCTACGAGCAGTACTTC,CASSPLTGAPYEQYF
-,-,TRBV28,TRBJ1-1,TGTGCCAGCAGTCCTCGCGCGGTTGAAGCTTTCTTT,CASSPRAVEAFF